This TCR beta chain was documented in a study of regulatory T cells in long-lasting Graves disease. Libraries of TCR beta came from iRepertoire HTBI primers plus Arm-PCR of CDR3 regions. MiXCR, run by TCRdb on the multiplex PCR reads, gives a single entry per CDR3 protein. The data contain under 300,000 distinct CDR3 sequences, roughly a fifth of them singletons. Germline loops: CDR1 DFQATT, CDR2 SNEGSKA (reference sequence). CDR3 length: 11 residues. V was trimmed by 6 bases and J by 3 bases, leaving 9 bases between them. In this sample, this clonotype turned up many times. Time point reported: newly diagnosed GD, antithyroid drugs for less than 3 months. Generation of the TCR library employed RNA extracted from PBMCs.

This sequence originates from a female donor with Graves disease. V gene TRBV20-1 combines with J gene TRBJ2-7, with D uncertain. This material consisted of peripheral blood mononuclear cells (PBMCs), taken at new diagnosis, from a patient treated with antithyroid drugs. CDR3 sequence (DNA): TGCAGTGCGTCAGACGGCTACGAGCAGTACTTC. Translated: CSASDGYEQYF.